The text below deals with one T cell receptor (beta chain). Making use of molecular barcodes, quantitative 5'-RACE generated TCR beta libraries. TCRdb passed the 5' RACE reads through MiXCR, listing each CDR3 protein once. The sample has roughly 260,000 distinct CDR3 sequences, 20% seen once. With V trimmed by 7 bases and J by 9 bases, 5 bases remained unmatched. Germline CDR1 is MNHNY and CDR2 is SVGAGI (reference sequence). The CDR3 spans 13 residues. This record comes from a study of CD8 T cells in ankylosing spondylitis. The chain uses TRBV6-6 and TRBJ1-6; the match to TRBD1 covers 8 bases. The receptor was isolated from a male donor with ankylosing spondylitis or in good health (not recorded which). The sequenced sample consisted of blood, either unsorted or a sorted T cell fraction (not recorded which). The DNA of the CDR3 is TGTGCCAGCAATACAGGGGGTGGTTCACCCCTCCACTTT. Its translation: CASNTGGGSPLHF.